This is a list of T cell receptor beta chains from one sample in a study of spatial heterogeneity in lung cancer. TCRdb ran MiXCR on the 5' RACE reads and lists one entry per CDR3 protein. The data show more than 20,000 distinct CDR3 sequences, 13% seen once. The sample consisted of PBMCs, taken at surgery. These receptors all stem from a female donor with early-stage non-small cell lung cancer. Each CDR3 is given with its conserved first and last residue. The order of the fields is D gene, CDR3 length, J gene, clone size, V gene, CDR3 protein, CDR3 DNA. A D gene is named only where the DNA matches it firmly. Clone size is given for some rows only: seen once, a few or many times, or a class if the clone is expanded.

TRBD1 13 TRBJ2-1 many TRBV27 CASRGGLDNEQFF TGTGCCAGCAGAGGGGGCTTGGACAATGAGCAGTTCTTC
- 13 TRBJ1-5 many TRBV27 CASSLTSLQPQHF TGTGCCAGCAGTTTAACCTCACTTCAGCCCCAGCATTTT
TRBD2 18 TRBJ2-1 many TRBV27 CASSHWLAGGNRGNEQFF TGTGCCAGCAGTCATTGGCTAGCGGGAGGAAACCGGGGGAATGAGCAGTTCTTC
TRBD1 18 TRBJ2-3 many TRBV20-1 CSARDLPRQGRSTDTQYF TGCAGTGCTAGAGATCTCCCCAGACAGGGGCGAAGCACAGATACGCAGTATTTT
- 15 TRBJ1-1 many TRBV5-1 CASSPGASMNTEAFF TGCGCCAGCAGCCCAGGAGCGAGCATGAACACTGAAGCTTTCTTT
TRBD1 16 TRBJ1-2 - TRBV12-3/TRBV12-4 CASSPGTGAPSYGYTF TGTGCCAGCAGTCCCGGGACAGGGGCCCCCAGCTATGGCTACACCTTC
- 13 TRBJ2-4 many TRBV12-3/TRBV12-4 CASSPILKNIQYF TGTGCCAGCAGTCCAATATTAAAAAACATTCAGTACTTC
TRBD2 18 TRBJ2-2 many TRBV7-2 CASSTGLAGAPNTGELFF TGTGCCAGCAGCACTGGACTAGCGGGGGCACCGAACACCGGGGAGCTGTTTTTT
TRBD2 17 TRBJ2-3 few TRBV6-6 CASSTGGGAGYSVTQYF TGTGCCAGCAGTACTGGCGGGGGAGCGGGGTATAGCGTTACGCAGTATTTT
- 14 TRBJ1-4 few TRBV12-3/TRBV12-4 CASSFSIGNEKLFF TGTGCCAGCAGTTTCTCTATCGGGAATGAAAAACTGTTTTTT
- 15 TRBJ1-5 many TRBV6-5 CASRKFGASNQPQHF TGTGCCAGCAGGAAATTCGGGGCGAGTAATCAGCCCCAGCATTTT
TRBD2 14 TRBJ2-3 many TRBV20-1 CSARGPSGVWAQYF TGCAGTGCTAGGGGGCCTAGCGGGGTCTGGGCGCAGTATTTT
TRBD1 14 TRBJ1-2 many TRBV20-1 CSGGETGVNYGYTF TGCAGTGGTGGGGAGACAGGGGTGAACTATGGCTACACCTTC
- 14 TRBJ1-2 - TRBV4-3 CASSQEFADYGYTF TGCGCCAGCAGCCAAGAATTCGCAGACTATGGCTACACCTTC
- 14 TRBJ1-2 many TRBV5-1 CASSPTGPNYGYTF TGCGCCAGCAGCCCAACAGGGCCCAACTATGGCTACACCTTC
TRBD1 15 TRBJ1-5 few TRBV12-3/TRBV12-4 CASRRGQGINQPQHF TGTGCCAGCAGAAGGGGACAGGGGATCAATCAGCCCCAGCATTTT
- 14 TRBJ1-1 many TRBV5-1 CASSWDTRRAETFF TGCGCCAGCAGCTGGGACACACGACGGGCTGAAACTTTCTTT
- 11 TRBJ1-2 few TRBV25-1 CASSGQGYYTF TGTGCCAGCAGTGGGCAGGGTTACTACACCTTC
- 15 TRBJ2-7 many TRBV20-1 CSALSGTEIADEQYF TGCAGTGCCCTCTCCGGGACCGAGATTGCGGACGAGCAGTACTTC
- 13 TRBJ2-2 many TRBV29-1 CSVDLQGTGELFF TGCAGCGTTGACCTGCAGGGCACCGGGGAGCTGTTTTTT
- 14 TRBJ1-1 many TRBV7-9 CASSLAVGNTEAFF TGTGCCAGCAGCTTAGCTGTCGGGAACACTGAAGCTTTCTTT
- 15 TRBJ2-3 many TRBV6-2/TRBV6-3 CASSYEVGATDTQYF TGTGCCAGCAGTTACGAAGTCGGGGCCACAGATACGCAGTATTTT
TRBD2 19 TRBJ2-1 few TRBV4-3 CASSQDFSGRAWSYNEQFF TGCGCCAGCAGCCAAGATTTTAGCGGGAGGGCCTGGTCCTACAATGAGCAGTTCTTC
- 13 TRBJ1-2 many TRBV5-4 CASSNPNTYGYTF TGTGCCAGCAGCAACCCGAACACTTATGGCTACACCTTC
- 14 TRBJ2-1 - TRBV7-2 CASSLGLIFHEQFF TGTGCCAGCAGCTTAGGGTTAATCTTCCATGAGCAGTTCTTC
- 15 TRBJ1-6 many TRBV27 CASSLVAAIGSPLHF TGTGCCAGCAGTTTAGTCGCCGCTATCGGGTCACCCCTCCACTTT
TRBD1 14 TRBJ2-5 - TRBV23-1 CASSQPGTEETQYF TGCGCCAGCAGTCAACCCGGGACAGAAGAGACCCAGTACTTC
- 16 TRBJ2-3 many TRBV5-6 CASSLLLVGGTDTQYF TGTGCCAGCAGCTTGTTACTGGTGGGAGGCACAGATACGCAGTATTTT
TRBD1 13 TRBJ2-5 many TRBV2 CASIQRGLETQYF TGTGCCAGCATCCAAAGGGGGCTTGAGACCCAGTACTTC
- 18 TRBJ2-1 many TRBV7-3 CASSLAWGGTLDYNEQFF TGTGCCAGCAGCTTAGCCTGGGGTGGGACTCTGGATTACAATGAGCAGTTCTTC
- 15 TRBJ2-7 many TRBV20-1 CSATPDGGVNYEQYF TGCAGTGCTACCCCCGACGGAGGGGTAAACTACGAGCAGTACTTC
TRBD2 16 TRBJ2-1 many TRBV28 CASSYGSSGGAHEQFF TGTGCCAGCAGTTATGGGTCTAGCGGGGGGGCCCATGAGCAGTTCTTC
TRBD2 15 TRBJ2-3 many TRBV6-6 CASSLGLAGTDTQYF TGTGCCAGCAGTTTGGGACTAGCGGGCACAGATACGCAGTATTTT
TRBD1 14 TRBJ2-3 - TRBV2 CASSGQGSTDTQYF TGTGCCAGCAGCGGACAGGGGAGCACAGATACGCAGTATTTT
- 15 TRBJ1-1 few TRBV12-3/TRBV12-4 CASRPTGLLNTEAFF TGTGCCAGCAGGCCTACAGGACTCCTGAACACTGAAGCTTTCTTT
- 15 TRBJ1-3 many TRBV6-1 CASSETGNPGNTIYF TGTGCCAGCAGTGAAACAGGCAACCCTGGAAACACCATATATTTT
TRBD2 14 TRBJ2-1 - TRBV6-6 CASRKLAVGNEQFF TGTGCCAGCAGAAAACTAGCGGTCGGGAATGAGCAGTTCTTC
- 13 TRBJ1-5 many TRBV7-2 CASSLSGEQPQHF TGTGCCAGCAGCCTGTCTGGGGAACAGCCCCAGCATTTT
TRBD2 14 TRBJ2-2 many TRBV7-2 CASSNRLAAGELFF TGTGCCAGCAGCAACCGACTAGCGGCCGGGGAGCTGTTTTTT
TRBD1 15 TRBJ2-2 many TRBV12-5 CASGPGQGSTGELFF TGTGCTAGTGGACCGGGACAGGGCAGCACCGGGGAGCTGTTTTTT
TRBD2 14 TRBJ2-7 few TRBV5-4 CASSILAGVNEQYF TGTGCCAGCAGCATCCTAGCGGGAGTTAACGAGCAGTACTTC
TRBD2 16 TRBJ2-1 many TRBV6-6 CASSYSASGGRNEQFF TGTGCCAGCAGTTACTCAGCGAGCGGGGGACGTAATGAGCAGTTCTTC
- 13 TRBJ2-7 many TRBV20-1 CSARVGYSYEQYF TGCAGTGCTAGAGTAGGTTACTCCTACGAGCAGTACTTC
- 14 TRBJ2-3 few TRBV29-1 CSVDLGTSTDTQYF TGCAGCGTTGATCTAGGAACGAGCACAGATACGCAGTATTTT
- 13 TRBJ1-1 many TRBV6-5 CASSPSRTNEAFF TGTGCCAGCAGTCCGAGCAGGACGAATGAAGCTTTCTTT
TRBD2 13 TRBJ2-7 many TRBV30 CAWRTDGRSEQYF TGTGCCTGGAGGACGGACGGGAGGTCCGAGCAGTACTTC
- 12 TRBJ2-7 medium-sized TRBV7-9 CASSRDINEQYF TGTGCCAGCAGCCGGGACATCAACGAGCAGTACTTC
- 13 TRBJ2-3 many TRBV4-2 CASSQGGLDTQYF TGTGCCAGCAGCCAAGGAGGACTAGATACGCAGTATTTT
- 14 TRBJ1-2 many TRBV21-1 CASNPGGDAYGYTF TGTGCCAGCAACCCAGGTGGTGACGCTTATGGCTACACCTTC
- 16 TRBJ2-1 few TRBV24-1 CATSDPSGSSYNEQFF TGTGCCACCAGTGATCCGAGCGGAAGCTCCTACAATGAGCAGTTCTTC
- 14 TRBJ1-2 few TRBV28 CASSPLGGAGGYTF TGTGCCAGCAGCCCCCTAGGGGGGGCTGGGGGCTACACCTTC
- 15 TRBJ2-2 many TRBV2 CASVRGSANTGELFF TGTGCCAGTGTTAGGGGCAGCGCGAACACCGGGGAGCTGTTTTTT
TRBD2 20 TRBJ2-1 many TRBV7-6 CASSAIGLAGGGGAGNEQFF TGTGCCAGCAGCGCAATAGGACTAGCGGGAGGAGGCGGTGCCGGTAATGAGCAGTTCTTC
TRBD1 13 TRBJ1-1 many TRBV6-2/TRBV6-3 CASSYTRGLEAFF TGTGCCAGCAGTTACACCAGGGGGCTTGAAGCTTTCTTT
TRBD2 15 TRBJ2-1 many TRBV7-9 CARAPIAGPYNEQFF TGTGCCAGGGCTCCCATAGCGGGCCCCTACAATGAGCAGTTCTTC
- 15 TRBJ2-2 many TRBV5-8 CASIRRGPNTGELFF TGTGCCAGCATCCGACGGGGGCCGAACACCGGGGAGCTGTTTTTT
- 13 TRBJ1-2 many TRBV10-3 CAIDQGHNYGYTF TGTGCCATAGACCAGGGGCATAACTATGGCTACACCTTC
- 12 TRBJ1-5 - TRBV5-6 CASSFTGQPQHF TGTGCCAGCAGCTTTACCGGTCAGCCCCAGCATTTT
- 17 TRBJ2-5 few TRBV6-6 CASSYPKDSLGEETQYF TGTGCCAGCAGTTACCCGAAAGACAGCCTAGGGGAGGAGACCCAGTACTTC